Listed below are T cell receptor beta chains from one sample, sequenced in a study of blood T cell repertoires in COVID-19. Only in-frame clones appear in the TCRdb table, and some are missing; sequencing was by immunoSEQ multiplex PCR. Here the sample spans over 70,000 clones, roughly three quarters being singletons. The sequenced material came from peripheral blood. The receptors here all came from a woman at least 80 years old with acute or convalescent COVID-19. Each CDR3 is given with its conserved first and last residue. Fields, in order: V gene, D gene, clone size, J gene, CDR3 protein, CDR3 DNA. D genes are given only for firm matches. Clone size is not always given. Where it is, it says once, few, many or a class for expanded clones.

TRBV3-1/TRBV3-2,NA,NA,TRBJ1-2,CASSPHGLGYTF,TGTGCCAGCAGCCCTCATGGCCTTGGCTACACCTTC
TRBV6-5,TRBD1,NA,TRBJ2-7,CASRRGQGAYEQYF,TGTGCCAGCAGACGAGGACAGGGGGCGTACGAGCAGTACTTC
TRBV5-1,NA,NA,TRBJ1-1,CASSLWGPTEAFF,TGCGCCAGCAGCTTGTGGGGGCCGACTGAAGCTTTCTTT
TRBV4-3,TRBD2,NA,TRBJ2-3,CASSQFGGTTDTQYF,TGCGCCAGCAGCCAATTCGGGGGGACCACAGATACGCAGTATTTT
TRBV18,NA,NA,TRBJ1-2,CASSQAGGASYGYTF,TGTGCCAGCTCCCAGGCGGGGGGCGCCAGCTATGGCTACACCTTC
TRBV7-9,TRBD1,few,TRBJ1-1,CASSPGQGGNTEAFF,TGTGCCAGCAGCCCCGGACAGGGAGGAAATACTGAAGCTTTCTTT
TRBV7-6,TRBD1,NA,TRBJ2-7,CASSPTGTGRGEQYF,TGTGCCAGCAGCCCGACCGGGACAGGGAGAGGCGAGCAGTACTTC
TRBV19,TRBD1,NA,TRBJ1-2,CASIEDRGRGGYTF,TGTGCCAGTATAGAGGACAGGGGGCGCGGAGGCTACACCTTC
TRBV19,NA,NA,TRBJ2-1,CASSMYTTYNEQFF,TGTGCCAGTAGTATGTACACCACCTACAATGAGCAGTTCTTC
TRBV6-5,NA,NA,TRBJ1-3,CATAGNTIYF,TGTGCCACTGCTGGAAACACCATATATTTT
TRBV4-1,NA,NA,TRBJ1-3,CASSPQQTGSSGNTIYF,TGCGCCAGCAGCCCACAACAAACAGGGAGCTCTGGAAACACCATATATTTT
TRBV2,NA,NA,TRBJ2-7,CASKPSFGTEGGASYEQYF,TGTGCCAGCAAACCATCGTTTGGGACTGAGGGTGGAGCCTCCTACGAGCAGTACTTC
TRBV19,NA,once,TRBJ1-2,CASSQGTTTNYGYTF,TGTGCCAGTAGTCAGGGGACGACCACTAACTATGGCTACACCTTC
TRBV6-5,NA,NA,TRBJ2-3,CASKEEGLGGTQYF,TGTGCCAGCAAGGAAGAGGGGTTGGGGGGTACGCAGTATTTT
TRBV27,TRBD2,NA,TRBJ2-1,CASSISGRAYNEQFF,TGTGCCAGCAGTATTAGCGGGAGGGCGTACAATGAGCAGTTCTTC
TRBV7-9,NA,NA,TRBJ1-2,CASSLGGPQTIRSLYGYTF,TGTGCCAGCAGCTTAGGGGGGCCACAGACGATAAGGAGCCTCTATGGCTACACCTTC
TRBV28,NA,NA,TRBJ1-6,CASSLTRGRNSPLHF,TGTGCCAGCAGTTTAACCAGGGGCAGGAATTCACCCCTCCACTTT
TRBV6-5,TRBD1,NA,TRBJ1-1,CASNAQGGTEAFF,TGTGCCAGCAATGCCCAGGGGGGCACTGAAGCTTTCTTT
TRBV13,TRBD1,once,TRBJ2-7,CASSAGTVYEQYF,TGTGCCAGCAGCGCCGGGACAGTCTACGAGCAGTACTTC
TRBV7-9,TRBD1,NA,TRBJ1-3,CASNPTGPLGNTIYF,TGTGCCAGCAACCCGACAGGGCCACTGGGAAACACCATATATTTT
TRBV5-1,TRBD1,NA,TRBJ1-1,CASSLQGMNTEAFF,TGCGCCAGCAGCTTACAGGGGATGAACACTGAAGCTTTCTTT
TRBV6-5,TRBD1,NA,TRBJ1-2,CASRGQRYGYTF,TGTGCCAGCAGGGGACAGAGGTATGGCTACACCTTC
TRBV6-4,TRBD2,NA,TRBJ2-1,CASSVGLAGVNEQFF,TGTGCCAGCAGTGTCGGCCTAGCGGGGGTTAATGAGCAGTTCTTC
TRBV5-4,TRBD2,NA,TRBJ2-3,CASRAGTSRGLADTQYF,TGTGCCAGCAGGGCCGGGACTAGCAGGGGCCTTGCGGATACGCAGTATTTT
TRBV3-1/TRBV3-2,NA,NA,TRBJ1-2,CASSQGSVGYTF,TGTGCCAGCAGCCAAGGTTCGGTGGGCTACACCTTC
TRBV11-3,TRBD1,NA,TRBJ2-2,CASSSGTGIGELFF,TGTGCCAGCAGCTCCGGGACAGGGATCGGGGAGCTGTTTTTT
TRBV29-1,NA,NA,TRBJ2-5,CSTSTGFETQYF,TGCAGCACGTCCACAGGGTTTGAGACCCAGTACTTC
TRBV7-2,NA,NA,TRBJ2-3,CASSSQGTSTDTQYF,TGTGCCAGCAGCTCACAGGGGACTAGCACAGATACGCAGTATTTT
TRBV6-5,NA,NA,TRBJ2-1,CASSYGVPPGEQFF,TGTGCCAGCAGTTACGGGGTCCCACCAGGGGAGCAGTTCTTC
TRBV6-5,TRBD2,few,TRBJ2-1,CASTWGGGYEQFF,TGTGCCAGCACTTGGGGCGGGGGTTATGAGCAGTTCTTC
TRBV28,TRBD1,NA,TRBJ2-1,CASTSGGTGGTHEQFF,TGTGCCAGCACCTCAGGCGGGACAGGGGGCACGCATGAGCAGTTCTTC
TRBV7-2,NA,NA,TRBJ1-3,CASSPGPGVMRGNTIYF,TGTGCCAGCAGCCCAGGACCAGGGGTCATGAGAGGAAACACCATATATTTT
TRBV5-1,NA,few,TRBJ1-1,CASSLHGTKNTEAFF,TGCGCCAGCAGCTTGCACGGGACAAAAAACACTGAAGCTTTCTTT
TRBV19,TRBD1,NA,TRBJ1-2,CASSEQTGGSYGYTF,TGTGCCAGTAGTGAGCAGACAGGGGGTAGCTATGGCTACACCTTC
TRBV29-1,TRBD1,NA,TRBJ2-7,CSVRDSYEQYF,TGCAGCGTTAGGGACAGTTACGAGCAGTACTTC
TRBV18,TRBD1,NA,TRBJ1-3,CASSPIRTGAGNTIYF,TGTGCCAGCTCACCCATCAGGACAGGGGCTGGAAACACCATATATTTT
TRBV7-9,NA,NA,TRBJ1-3,CASSSSGGNTIYF,TGTGCCAGCAGCTCTTCCGGTGGAAACACCATATATTTT
TRBV7-2,TRBD2,NA,TRBJ2-5,CASSGRIGRGTPGAQYF,TGTGCCAGCAGCGGGCGGATTGGGCGGGGGACCCCAGGAGCCCAGTACTTC
TRBV27,TRBD1,NA,TRBJ1-1,CASKRQGSEAFF,TGTGCCAGCAAGCGACAGGGTTCTGAAGCTTTCTTT
TRBV7-2,TRBD2,NA,TRBJ2-3,CASSPGTSAEAQYF,TGTGCCAGCAGCCCCGGGACTAGCGCCGAGGCGCAGTATTTT
TRBV13,NA,few,TRBJ1-3,CASSPRERAGNTIYF,TGTGCCAGCAGCCCCAGAGAGCGGGCTGGAAACACCATATATTTT
TRBV9,NA,many,TRBJ1-3,CASSPRGSVGNTIYF,TGTGCCAGCAGCCCCCGCGGGTCGGTCGGGAACACCATATATTTT
TRBV27,TRBD2,NA,TRBJ2-5,CASSWNGGLETQYF,TGTGCCAGCAGTTGGAACGGGGGGTTGGAGACCCAGTACTTC
TRBV6-6,NA,NA,TRBJ2-7,CASSYENSYEQYF,TGTGCCAGCAGTTACGAAAACAGCTACGAGCAGTACTTC
TRBV7-9,NA,NA,TRBJ1-1,CASSPIQGNTEAFF,TGTGCCAGCAGCCCAATACAGGGAAACACTGAAGCTTTCTTT
TRBV30,TRBD2,NA,TRBJ2-7,CAWSRGISGRASEQYF,TGTGCCTGGAGTCGGGGGATTAGCGGGAGGGCCTCCGAGCAGTACTTC
TRBV5-1,TRBD2,NA,TRBJ2-1,CASGLVSYNEQFF,TGCGCCAGCGGACTAGTATCCTACAATGAGCAGTTCTTC
TRBV11-2,NA,NA,TRBJ2-5,CASSFGLQETQYF,TGTGCCAGCAGCTTCGGACTACAAGAGACCCAGTACTTC
TRBV4-2,NA,NA,TRBJ2-5,CASSQASGGLETQYF,TGTGCCAGCAGCCAAGCCTCCGGGGGGCTAGAGACCCAGTACTTC
TRBV6-5,TRBD1,NA,TRBJ1-2,CAIRKTTGGDGYTF,TGTGCCATCCGGAAGACGACAGGGGGCGACGGCTACACCTTC
TRBV7-3,NA,NA,TRBJ1-5,CASSLWANQPQHF,TGTGCCAGCAGCTTATGGGCGAATCAGCCCCAGCATTTT
TRBV4-3,NA,NA,TRBJ1-4,CASSQDGRQGGLFF,TGCGCCAGCAGCCAAGATGGACGGCAGGGCGGACTGTTTTTT
TRBV10-3,TRBD1,NA,TRBJ2-7,CAITRTGTYEQYF,TGTGCCATCACCCGGACAGGGACCTACGAGCAGTACTTC